The entry below describes one TCR beta chain. Its cognate antigen is unknown. This CDR3 comprises 15 residues. The V gene's germline CDR1 is SGHTA and CDR2 FQGNSA. Trimming removed 5 bases from V and 6 bases from J, with 17 bases in between. This entry comes from a study of CD8+ T cells in alopecia areata. Overall study context: Treated patients received oral tofacitinib, 5 to 10 mg twice daily. General study findings and limits: The link between baseline CD8+ expansion and response remains uncertain with one nonresponder. Researchers reported that TCR sharing among patients proved less clear than in mice, possibly HLA-linked. Normal scalp showed lower clonality than lesional scalp, especially alopecia totalis/universalis.

As for treatment: oral pan-JAK inhibitor, 5-10 mg twice daily. Isolated RNA was reverse transcribed into cDNA used as the sequencing template. The repertoire was sequenced with immunoSEQ multiplex PCR; TCRdb's copy has only in-frame clones and lacks some. Of about 190,000 clones listed, around 56% are singletons. This chain connects TRBV7-2 to TRBJ2-1; D possibly corresponds to TRBD2 (6 bases). This sequence was found in a human donor with alopecia areata. Source: CD4+ T cells sorted from blood, taken at week 4, from a patient treated with tofacitinib. CDR3 bases: TGTGCCAGCAGCCGACGTCGGGGGACGGGCAATGAGCAGTTCTTC. Residues: CASSRRRGTGNEQFF.